These 9 T cell receptor beta chains were all obtained from the same sample, sequenced in a study of post-analysis software for immune sequencing data. Regarding the study as a whole: The five TRBV segments detected at higher frequency in patients than in controls included TRBV5-6, TRBV5-1 and TRBV20-1.

These receptors lack a known antigen. cDNA libraries of TCR beta carried unique molecular identifiers. TCRdb redid the calling of the PCR reads with MiXCR, one entry per CDR3 protein. The sample includes around 500,000 distinct CDR3 sequences, roughly 34% of them seen just once. What was sequenced was blood. The receptors were sampled from a girl aged 2 to 17 with multiple sclerosis.

The chain couples TRBV14 to TRBJ2-5; TRBD2 aligns across 9 bases. V was pared by 0 bases and J by 5 bases, with 7 bases of the junction left unmatched. From germline, CDR1 is SGHDN and CDR2 FVKESK. CDR3 size: 16 residues. CDR3 protein: CASSQEPSGAGETQYF. The CDR3 nucleotides are TGTGCCAGCAGCCAAGAACCTAGCGGGGCCGGTGAGACCCAGTACTTC.

The J gene is TRBJ2-7, the V gene TRBV5-1; 8 nucleotides match TRBD1. Losses at the gene ends were 3 bases for V and 3 bases for J; bases not matched to a gene: 20. Germline-derived CDR1 and CDR2 are SGHRS and YFSETQ. The CDR3 is 19 residues long. The DNA of the CDR3 is TGCGCCAGCAGCTCCACGACTTCCGTAGAGACAGGGGCTATCTACGAGCAGTACTTC. Protein product: CASSSTTSVETGAIYEQYF.

The rearrangement uses TRBV20-1 and TRBJ2-5, with D possibly matching TRBD1 (6 bases). Trimming took 0 bases from V and 4 from J, leaving 15 bases between them. CDR1 and CDR2 from the germline V gene are DFQATT and SNEGSKA (reference sequence). The CDR3 covers 15 residues. The CDR3 sequence is CSARDKRARGETQYF. The CDR3 nucleotides read TGCAGTGCTAGAGATAAGAGGGCCAGGGGAGAGACCCAGTACTTC.

In this sample, this clonotype turned up a few times. The CDR3 loop is CASSLEQGAYEQYF. The CDR3 DNA reads TGTGCCAGCAGCTTAGAACAGGGGGCCTACGAGCAGTACTTC. The chain employs TRBV5-4 and TRBJ2-7, with 8 bases matching TRBD1. Germline CDR1 and CDR2: SGHNT and YYREEE (reference sequence). The V and J ends lost 2 bases and 2 bases, in that order; junction bases with no gene match: 3. The CDR3 spans 14 residues.

V gene TRBV20-1 combines with J gene TRBJ2-7; the match to TRBD1 covers 8 bases. Germline lookup yields CDR1 DFQATT and CDR2 SNEGSKA (reference sequence). V was pared by 5 bases and J by 3 bases, with 12 bases of the junction left unmatched. The CDR3 length is 15 residues. The CDR3 here is CSAGGSDRGGYEQYF. The CDR3 coding sequence is TGCAGTGCTGGGGGCTCAGACAGGGGAGGCTACGAGCAGTACTTC.

On this clonotype itself: The conserved phenylalanine or tryptophan normally closing the CDR3 is absent here, so this likely arose from a read error. This sequence joins TRBV5-1 and TRBJ2-7; no firm D call. CDR3 length: 12 amino acids. Trimming cost V 3 bases and J 2 bases, with 6 bases left between them. Germline CDR1 and CDR2: SGHRS and YFSETQ. The CDR3 is CASSSGPYEQYL. In nucleotides, the CDR3 is TGCGCCAGCAGCTCAGGCCCCTACGAGCAGTACCTC.

This chain links TRBV5-1 with TRBJ2-3; D is possibly TRBD1 (6 bases). From germline, CDR1 is SGHRS and CDR2 YFSETQ. The CDR3 length is 15 residues. Trimming shortened V by 4 bases and J by 2 bases, and 14 bases separated the two germline ends. The CDR3 region is CASSPDRTVTDTQYF. CDR3 nucleotides: TGCGCCAGCAGCCCCGACAGGACCGTCACAGATACGCAGTATTTT.

Many counts were recorded for this clonotype. V is TRBV7-2 and J is TRBJ2-5; possibly TRBD1 for D (5 bases). Trimming took 4 bases from V and 1 from J, leaving 7 bases between them. The CDR3 loop spans 13 amino acids. Germline values: CDR1 SGHTA, CDR2 FQGNSA. In nucleotides, the CDR3 is TGTGCCAGCAGCTCGGACATCCAAGAGACCCAGTACTTC. Its protein is CASSSDIQETQYF.

This clonotype has just one count. One end of the junction does not line up with germline, which may come from a read error. The genes are TRBV12-3 or TRBV12-4 and TRBJ2-5; 10 bases are a match to TRBD2. The CDR3 has 14 amino acids. CDR3 sequence: CANSAGLAEETQYF. The CDR3 bases are TGTGCCAACAGTGCCGGACTAGCGGAAGAGACCCAGTACTTC.